These 21 T cell receptor beta chains were sequenced from one sample in a study of Ad26.COV2.S vaccination and SARS-CoV-2 variants (dated by TCRdb to the early 2020s). The treatment or condition label of this sample denotes: some 19 received Ad26.COV2.S at low or high dose, single or two shots; roughly 5 received placebo; per-sample allocation not given. For vaccine and placebo recipients, repertoires were sequenced using samples collected on day 63 after the first injection. Receptor libraries were prepared by the immunoSEQ multiplex PCR assay. What TCRdb holds here is the immuneACCESS table cut down to in-frame rearrangements. Part of the clones is not present; checked against another copy, under half of the missing clones reflect an unresolved V gene, and the others are unexplained. This sample holds about 280,000 clones; about 87% were observed only once. The leading ten clones occupy approximately 3.3% of the sample.

Sequenced here: peripheral blood, sampled in a trial of Ad26.COV2.S vaccine versus placebo. These receptors originate from a person between 18 and 59 years old who received the Ad26.COV2.S COVID-19 vaccine or a placebo.

This chain links TRBV20-1 with TRBJ2-3, with 12 bases fitting TRBD2. V trimming: 3 bases; J trimming: 1 base; junction bases outside the gene matches: 8. CDR1 is DFQATT, CDR2 SNEGSKA, per germline (reference sequence). CDR3 length: 17 amino acids. CDR3 sequence: CSASSSGGVVGTDTQYF. The CDR3, as DNA: TGCAGTGCTAGTTCTAGCGGGGGGGTCGTCGGCACAGATACGCAGTATTTT.

The gene calls are TRBV27 and TRBJ2-1; the match to TRBD1 covers 9 bases. The CDR3 is 15 amino acids. Germline V gene sequence: CDR1 MNHEY, CDR2 SMNVEV (reference sequence). J was trimmed by 4 bases and V by 5 bases; bases with no gene match: 6. In DNA form, the CDR3 reads TGTGCCAGCAGTGCTCCGGGACAGGGATACAATGAGCAGTTCTTC. It yields the protein CASSAPGQGYNEQFF.

The V call is TRBV27, the J call TRBJ2-2; TRBD2 matches at 9 bases. The CDR3 extends over 14 amino acids. Germline V lookup: CDR1 MNHEY, CDR2 SMNVEV (reference sequence). The J segment lost 3 bases and the V segment lost 6 bases, leaving 2 bases of the junction unmatched. For the CDR3, the DNA is TGTGCCAGCAGAAGCGGGGGGCACACCGGGGAGCTGTTTTTT. This gives the protein CASRSGGHTGELFF.

The chain links TRBV6-5 to TRBJ2-3; 13 bases are a match to TRBD2. The CDR3 is 15 amino acids. Germline trimming cut 5 bases from V and 7 bases from J; bases unmatched to any gene: 6. Germline CDR1 and CDR2: MNHEY and SVGAGI. CDR3 sequence: CASSLGLAGANTQYF. The CDR3 DNA reads as TGTGCCAGCAGTCTCGGACTAGCGGGAGCCAATACGCAGTATTTT.

The chain is built from TRBV28 and TRBJ1-3, with D maybe TRBD1 (6 bases). The CDR3 length is 15 residues. Deletions cut 10 bases from V and 0 bases from J, with 16 bases between. Per the germline V gene, CDR1 is MDHEN and CDR2 is SYDVKM. CDR3 DNA sequence: TGTGCCACCCTAGGGGGGCTAAACTCTGGAAACACCATATATTTT. Protein product: CATLGGLNSGNTIYF. Full variable domain (rest looked up from reference TRBV28 and TRBJ1-3): DVKVTQSSRYLVKRTGEKVFLECVQDMDHENMFWYRQDPGLGLRLIYFSYDVKMKEKGDIPEGYSVSREKKERFSLILESASTNQTSMYLCATLGGLNSGNTIYFGEGSWLTVV.

Here the CDR3 DNA reads TGCGCCAGCAGCTTGGAAGGGGGACAGAATCAGCCCCAGCATTTT. Protein product: CASSLEGGQNQPQHF. The rearrangement uses TRBV5-1 and TRBJ1-5, with 7 nucleotides matching TRBD1. Per the germline V gene, CDR1 is SGHRS and CDR2 is YFSETQ. This CDR3 is built from 15 residues. The junction had 4 bases not matched to a gene; V was cut back by 0 bases and J by 4 bases.

The chain employs TRBV5-4 and TRBJ2-1, with D possibly TRBD2 on 6 matching bases. The CDR3 has 16 residues. Germline V gene lookup returns CDR1 SGHNT and CDR2 YYREEE (reference sequence). V lost 0 bases and J 8 bases, leaving 18 bases between the germline ends. The CDR3 DNA sequence: TGTGCCAGCAGCTTGGGGGGGTCCGCGGGATGGGATGAGCAGTTCTTC. It translates to CASSLGGSAGWDEQFF.

The rearrangement joins TRBV28 to TRBJ2-7; 10 nucleotides match TRBD1. The trim removed 6 bases at V and 7 bases at J, leaving 9 bases unmatched. From germline, CDR1 is MDHEN and CDR2 SYDVKM. This CDR3 has 14 residues. The CDR3 here is CASSSGTGATEQYF. The DNA of the CDR3 is TGTGCCAGCAGCTCCGGGACAGGGGCAACAGAGCAGTACTTC.

The chain has TRBV4-1 and TRBJ2-2, with 9 bases matching TRBD2. The CDR3 spans 15 residues. From germline, CDR1 is MGHRA and CDR2 YSYEKL. Trimming cost V 4 bases and J 2 bases; bases outside gene matches: 2. Written as DNA, the CDR3 is TGCGCCAGCAGCCCGGGACTAGCAAACACCGGGGAGCTGTTTTTT. This sequence encodes CASSPGLANTGELFF.

The rearrangement joins TRBV18 to TRBJ2-1; the D gene is possibly TRBD2 (5 bases). Trimming cost V 2 bases and J 2 bases, with 10 bases left between them. Per germline, CDR1 KGHSH and CDR2 LQKENI. The CDR3 is made up of 15 amino acids. The DNA for the CDR3 is TGTGCCAGCTCACCAAGGGCTAGCACCTACAATGAGCAGTTCTTC. Amino acids: CASSPRASTYNEQFF.

This clone was found once. This chain uses TRBV5-6 with TRBJ2-7; TRBD2 agrees at 9 bases. Germline-derived CDR1 and CDR2 are SGHDT and YYEEEE. Trimming cost V 2 bases and J 1 base; bases outside gene matches: 16. CDR3 length: 19 amino acids. The CDR3 nucleotides are TGTGCCAGCAGCTTCGACCGGCTAGCGGGAATAAGTTGGTCCTACGAGCAGTACTTC. This translates into CASSFDRLAGISWSYEQYF.

The rearrangement links TRBV5-6 to TRBJ2-3; 10 bases map to TRBD2. The CDR3 consists of 14 residues. CDR1 SGHDT and CDR2 YYEEEE come from the germline V gene. With V trimmed by 5 bases and J by 3 bases, 3 bases remained unmatched. CDR3 amino acids: CASSFSGGTDTQYF. DNA of the CDR3: TGTGCCAGCAGTTTTAGCGGGGGGACAGATACGCAGTATTTT. The full variable domain, its missing parts supplied by reference TRBV5-6 and TRBJ2-3, is DAGVTQSPTHLIKTRGQQVTLRCSPKSGHDTVSWYQQALGQGPQFIFQYYEEEERQRGNFPDRFSGHQFPNYSSELNVNALLLGDSALYLCASSFSGGTDTQYFGPGTRLTVL.

The DNA for the CDR3 is TGCGCCAGCAGCTCTAGCGGGCCCGCCTACGAGCAGTACTTC. Residues: CASSSSGPAYEQYF. This chain joins TRBV5-1 and TRBJ2-7; 8 bases fit TRBD2. Looked up from germline, CDR1 is SGHRS and CDR2 is YFSETQ. With V trimmed by 3 bases and J by 2 bases, 4 bases remained unmatched. The CDR3 runs to 14 residues.

CDR3 DNA: TGTGCCAGCAGCCGAAACATAATTAGCGGGGACAATGAGCAGTTCTTC. Translation: CASSRNIISGDNEQFF. V usage is TRBV11-2 and J usage is TRBJ2-1; 8 positions agree with TRBD2. CDR1 and CDR2 from the germline V gene are SGHAT and FQNNGV. Trimming cost V 5 bases and J 5 bases; bases outside gene matches: 11. This CDR3 is built from 16 residues.

The chain carries TRBV6-5 and TRBJ2-2; 7 bases match TRBD1. Germline assignment: CDR1 MNHEY and CDR2 SVGAGI. The CDR3 runs to 15 residues. The junction had 5 bases not matched to a gene; V was cut back by 6 bases and J by 1 base. In DNA form, the CDR3 reads TGTGCCAGCAGACGCGACAGGGTGAACACCGGGGAGCTGTTTTTT. Translated, it gives CASRRDRVNTGELFF.

V is TRBV2 and J is TRBJ2-1; TRBD2 agrees at 7 bases. CDR3 length equals 15 residues. In germline, CDR1 is SNHLY, CDR2 FYNNEI. J gave up 4 bases and V 1 base, and 4 bases lay outside the gene matches. The CDR3 coding sequence is TGTGCCAGCAGTGAAGGACCAGCGGGGTACAATGAGCAGTTCTTC. Its protein is CASSEGPAGYNEQFF. Full variable domain (missing parts from reference TRBV2 and TRBJ2-1): EPEVTQTPSHQVTQMGQEVILRCVPISNHLYFYWYRQILGQKVEFLVSFYNNEISEKSEIFDDQFSVERPDGSNFTLKIRSTKLEDSAMYFCASSEGPAGYNEQFFGPGTRLTVL.

This clone was detected only once. The chain is built from TRBV30 and TRBJ1-5, with D tentatively TRBD1 (5 bases). This CDR3 has 12 residues. Trimming stripped 0 bases from V and 10 bases from J, with 10 bases between. Looked up from germline, CDR1 is GTSNPN and CDR2 is SVGIG (reference sequence). The CDR3 bases are TGTGCCTGGAGTGTTGTGGGGGGACCCCAGCATTTT. Its translation is CAWSVVGGPQHF. Based on the CDR3 plus reference TRBV30 and TRBJ1-5, the full variable domain is SQTIHQWPATLVQPVGSPLSLECTVEGTSNPNLYWYRQAAGRGLQLLFYSVGIGQISSEVPQNLSASRPQDRQFILSSKKLLLSDSGFYLCAWSVVGGPQHFGDGTRLSIL.

The chain is built from TRBV4-1 and TRBJ1-1; D not certain. V shed 0 bases and J shed 3 bases, with 14 bases lying between them. Germline V gene lookup returns CDR1 MGHRA and CDR2 YSYEKL. The CDR3 consists of 16 residues. The chain's CDR3 is CASSQDETKAYTEAFF. CDR3 DNA sequence: TGCGCCAGCAGCCAAGACGAGACGAAAGCCTACACTGAAGCTTTCTTT.

In its sample, this clone was seen a few times. The chain has TRBV4-1 and TRBJ1-6, with 11 bases fitting TRBD1. The CDR3 runs 17 residues. V trimming: 4 bases; J trimming: 9 bases; junction bases outside the gene matches: 11. The germline V gene encodes CDR1 MGHRA and CDR2 YSYEKL. In DNA form, the CDR3 reads TGCGCCAGCAGCCCCTTATCGGGACAGGGGGTTGGTTCACCCCTCCACTTT. Encoded protein: CASSPLSGQGVGSPLHF.

J is TRBJ1-2 and V is TRBV6-2 or TRBV6-3; 9 bases agree with TRBD1. The germline V gene has CDR1 MNHEY and CDR2 SVGEGT. This CDR3 contains 14 residues. Trimming removed 4 bases from V and 7 bases from J; junction bases left unmatched: 7. The CDR3 loop reads CASSSSGTGFGYTF. In DNA form, the CDR3 reads TGTGCCAGCAGTTCCTCCGGGACAGGGTTTGGCTACACCTTC.

This chain connects TRBV6-5 to TRBJ2-7, with TRBD1 as a possible D gene (6 bases). Trimming cost V 2 bases and J 4 bases, with 12 bases left between them. Per the germline V gene, CDR1 is MNHEY and CDR2 is SVGAGI. This CDR3 comprises 14 residues. CDR3 DNA: TGTGCCAGCAGTTACACCGGGACACGGTACGAGCAGTACTTC. Translation gives CASSYTGTRYEQYF.